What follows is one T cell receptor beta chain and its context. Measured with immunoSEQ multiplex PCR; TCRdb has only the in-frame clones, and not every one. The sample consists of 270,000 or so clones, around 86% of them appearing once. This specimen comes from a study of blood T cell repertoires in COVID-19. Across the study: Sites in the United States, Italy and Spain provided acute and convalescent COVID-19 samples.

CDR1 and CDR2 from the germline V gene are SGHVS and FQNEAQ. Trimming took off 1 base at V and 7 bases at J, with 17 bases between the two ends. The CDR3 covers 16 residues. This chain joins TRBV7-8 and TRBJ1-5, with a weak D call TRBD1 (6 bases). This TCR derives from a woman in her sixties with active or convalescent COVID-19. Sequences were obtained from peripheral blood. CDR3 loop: CASSLEGRTAKQPQHF. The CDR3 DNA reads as TGTGCCAGCAGCTTAGAAGGACGGACAGCCAAACAGCCCCAGCATTTT.